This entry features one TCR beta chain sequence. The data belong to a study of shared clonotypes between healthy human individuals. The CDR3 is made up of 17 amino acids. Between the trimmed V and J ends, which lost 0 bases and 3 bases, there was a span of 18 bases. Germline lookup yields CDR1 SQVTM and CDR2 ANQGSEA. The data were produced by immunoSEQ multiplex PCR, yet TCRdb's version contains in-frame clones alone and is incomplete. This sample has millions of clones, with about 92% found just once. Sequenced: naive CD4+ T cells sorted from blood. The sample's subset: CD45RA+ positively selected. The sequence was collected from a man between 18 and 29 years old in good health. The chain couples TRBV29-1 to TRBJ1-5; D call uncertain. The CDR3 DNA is TGCAGCGTTGAAGATCACGAATTGGGTTACCTCAATCAGCCCCAGCATTTT. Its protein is CSVEDHELGYLNQPQHF.